This entry lists 29 T cell receptor beta chains sequenced from one sample in a study of cytomegalovirus exposure and HLA in healthy donors. 13 Jbeta primers and 60 Vbeta primers were used for the PCR. Clones were read by immunoSEQ multiplex PCR, and TCRdb kept only the in-frame ones, dropping some. This sample has around 90,000 clones, with approximately 80% found just once. Specimen: PBMCs. The receptor source for this set is a man in his fifties or sixties in good health and CMV-seronegative.

This clone was seen a single time. The chain recombines TRBV9 with TRBJ2-7, with 9 nucleotides matching TRBD1. V trimming: 4 bases; J trimming: 0 bases; junction bases outside the gene matches: 2. Germline lookup yields CDR1 SGDLS and CDR2 YYNGEE. The CDR3 totals 14 residues. The CDR3: CASSTGGGSYEQYF. The CDR3, as DNA: TGTGCCAGCAGCACAGGGGGCGGCTCCTACGAGCAGTACTTC.

The chain employs TRBV5-4 and TRBJ1-1; tentative D call: TRBD1 (6 bases). The V gene's germline CDR1 is SGHNT and CDR2 YYREEE (reference sequence). V dropped 0 bases and J dropped 3 bases, with 18 bases sitting between them. CDR3 size: 17 residues. The CDR3 spells CASSLGRGGGKDTEAFF. The CDR3 region has the DNA TGTGCCAGCAGCTTGGGCAGGGGTGGAGGAAAGGACACTGAAGCTTTCTTT.

This clone was detected once. J is TRBJ2-1 and V is TRBV15; 11 bases line up with TRBD2. The CDR3 covers 17 residues. CDR1 LNHNV and CDR2 YYDKDF come from the germline V gene (reference sequence). The junction had 2 bases not matched to a gene; V was cut back by 0 bases and J by 1 base. The chain's CDR3 is CATSRDLAGGSYNEQFF. Here the CDR3 DNA reads TGTGCCACCAGCAGAGATCTAGCGGGAGGTTCCTACAATGAGCAGTTCTTC.

On this clone itself: The junction does not match germline at one end; this may be a read error. The V and J genes are TRBV6-6 and TRBJ1-2; D possibly corresponds to TRBD1 (5 bases). Germline CDR1 reads MNHNY; CDR2 reads SVGAGI (reference sequence). There are 14 residues in the CDR3. The CDR3 bases are TGTGCCAGCAGCTACTTTTCGACAGCAGATGGCTACCCCTTC. Its protein product is CASSYFSTADGYPF.

The chain is built from TRBV19 and TRBJ2-2; 8 nucleotides agree with TRBD1. The CDR3 spans 14 residues. Trimming took 4 bases from V and 5 from J; bases not matched to a gene: 3. Germline CDR1 reads LNHDA; CDR2 reads SQIVND (reference sequence). CDR3 protein: CASSTGGRTGELFF. As DNA, the CDR3 is TGTGCCAGTAGTACAGGGGGCAGAACCGGGGAGCTGTTTTTT.

The chain combines TRBV9 with TRBJ2-1, with 12 bases lining up with TRBD2. The CDR3 spans 16 residues. The V and J ends lost 0 bases and 9 bases, in that order; junction bases with no gene match: 7. CDR1 and CDR2 (germline): SGDLS, YYNGEE. CDR3 nucleotides: TGTGCCAGCAGCGTAGTAGGGACTAGCGGGCAAGGTGAGCAGTTCTTC. Translation: CASSVVGTSGQGEQFF.

The chain employs TRBV27 and TRBJ2-7; no definite D call. Trimming shortened V by 3 bases and J by 7 bases, and 19 bases separated the two germline ends. This CDR3 is built from 15 residues. Per the germline V gene, CDR1 is MNHEY and CDR2 is SMNVEV (reference sequence). The CDR3 nucleotides are TGTGCCAGCAGTTTGTTTCAGGTCGGTCTTGGGGAGCAGTACTTC. The encoded protein is CASSLFQVGLGEQYF.

The V call is TRBV5-4, the J call TRBJ2-2, with TRBD2 as a possible D gene (6 bases). V was cut by 2 bases and J by 6 bases, with 17 bases left in between. CDR1 is SGHNT, CDR2 YYREEE, per germline (reference sequence). The CDR3 length is 16 residues. CDR3 DNA sequence: TGTGCCAGCAGCTTAGACGGCGGGGTCCCCGCCGGGGAGCTGTTTTTT. It codes for CASSLDGGVPAGELFF. Full variable domain (outside the CDR3, taken from reference TRBV5-4 and TRBJ2-2): ETGVTQSPTHLIKTRGQQVTLRCSSQSGHNTVSWYQQALGQGPQFIFQYYREEENGRGNFPPRFSGLQFPNYSSELNVNALELDDSALYLCASSLDGGVPAGELFFGEGSRLTVL.

The rearrangement links TRBV19 to TRBJ2-7; 13 bases align to TRBD2. In germline, CDR1 is LNHDA, CDR2 SQIVND (reference sequence). J was trimmed by 4 bases and V by 3 bases; bases with no gene match: 6. The CDR3 has 16 amino acids. The CDR3 bases are TGTGCCAGTAGTATCCCCCCGGGACTAGCGGGATACGAGCAGTACTTC. Its translation: CASSIPPGLAGYEQYF.

This chain joins TRBV9 and TRBJ1-4, with D unresolved. This CDR3 comprises 14 residues. The germline CDR1 and CDR2 sequences are SGDLS and YYNGEE. Deletions cut 0 bases from V and 0 bases from J, with 3 bases between. The CDR3 here is CASSVDTTNEKLFF. Here the CDR3 DNA reads TGTGCCAGCAGCGTAGACACAACTAATGAAAAACTGTTTTTT.

The V call is TRBV6-5, the J call TRBJ2-5, with a possible D match to TRBD2 (6 bases). Trimming took 5 bases from V and 9 from J, leaving 16 bases between them. Germline CDR1 MNHEY, CDR2 SVGAGI. The CDR3 extends over 13 amino acids. The CDR3 region has the DNA TGTGCCAGCAGTCTATCTAGCGCTCCCCCCCAGTACTTC. The encoded protein is CASSLSSAPPQYF.

The chain recombines TRBV18 with TRBJ1-4; the match to TRBD1 covers 9 bases. The V gene's germline CDR1 is KGHSH and CDR2 LQKENI. This CDR3 is 19 amino acids long. V lost 5 bases, J lost 4 bases, and 17 bases stayed unmatched. For the CDR3, the DNA is TGTGCCAGCTCAGGCTCCGGGACAGGGCTCGGGATCGATAATGAAAAACTGTTTTTT. Encoded protein: CASSGSGTGLGIDNEKLFF.

The V call is TRBV7-2, the J call TRBJ1-1; unclear D gene. The CDR3 is 13 amino acids. Germline CDR1 SGHTA, CDR2 FQGNSA. Trimming cost V 1 base and J 4 bases, with 7 bases left between them. The CDR3 spells CASSLGQFTEAFF. CDR3 DNA: TGTGCCAGCAGCTTAGGGCAGTTCACTGAAGCTTTCTTT.

CDR3 in amino acids: CASTLDRNTEAFF. The CDR3 DNA reads as TGCGCCAGTACATTGGACAGGAACACTGAAGCTTTCTTT. The chain combines TRBV5-1 with TRBJ1-1, with D tentatively TRBD1 (6 bases). V was shortened by 8 bases and J by 1 base, with 12 bases between the two germline ends. CDR3 length equals 13 residues. Germline loops: CDR1 SGHRS, CDR2 YFSETQ. Drawing the rest from reference TRBV5-1 and TRBJ1-1, the complete variable domain is KAGVTQTPRYLIKTRGQQVTLSCSPISGHRSVSWYQQTPGQGLQFLFEYFSETQRNKGNFPGRFSGRQFSNSRSEMNVSTLELGDSALYLCASTLDRNTEAFFGQGTRLTVV.

V usage is TRBV29-1 and J usage is TRBJ2-7; 7 positions match TRBD2. The CDR3 runs to 13 residues. Germline assignment: CDR1 SQVTM and CDR2 ANQGSEA. CDR3 bases: TGCAACGAACCTGGGGGGGTCCGCTACGAGCAGTACTTC. This sequence encodes CNEPGGVRYEQYF.

The chain carries TRBV2 and TRBJ1-5, with 10 bases lining up with TRBD1. The CDR3 is 17 amino acids. Germline lookup yields CDR1 SNHLY and CDR2 FYNNEI. V gave up 5 bases and J gave up 0 bases; unmatched junction bases: 7. DNA of the CDR3: TGTGCCAGCAGTTCCGGGACAGGGGTCCTTAGCAATCAGCCCCAGCATTTT. Its protein product is CASSSGTGVLSNQPQHF.

The chain employs TRBV9 and TRBJ2-3, with 9 bases matching TRBD1. After removal of 0 bases from V and 4 bases from J, the junction contained 3 bases not matched to a gene. The CDR3 runs 15 residues. In germline, CDR1 is SGDLS, CDR2 YYNGEE. The CDR3: CASSVDTGGADTQYF. The CDR3 nucleotides read TGTGCCAGCAGCGTAGATACAGGGGGCGCAGATACGCAGTATTTT. Filled out from reference TRBV9 and TRBJ2-3, the complete variable domain reads DSGVTQTPKHLITATGQRVTLRCSPRSGDLSVYWYQQSLDQGLQFLIQYYNGEERAKGNILERFSAQQFPDLHSELNLSSLELGDSALYFCASSVDTGGADTQYFGPGTRLTVL.

The J gene is TRBJ2-2, the V gene TRBV1; TRBD1, the table's D call, lacks a check against the DNA. TRBV1 is designated a pseudogene. The CDR3 is made up of 16 amino acids. CDR3 residues: CTSSPRTGGDTGELFF. The CDR3, as DNA: TGCACCAGCAGCCCCAGGACAGGGGGGGACACCGGGGAGCTGTTTTTT.

This clone came up a few times. This sequence joins TRBV2 and TRBJ2-2; TRBD2 might be the D (5 bases). The CDR3 totals 14 residues. The V gene's germline CDR1 is SNHLY and CDR2 FYNNEI. V was pared by 4 bases and J by 6 bases, with 12 bases between. The CDR3 region has the DNA TGTGCCAGCAGTGGACAACTAGTAGCCGGGGAGCTGTTTTTT. Residues: CASSGQLVAGELFF.

The sample holds a few counts of this clone. The rearrangement joins TRBV7-9 to TRBJ1-1, with a possible D match to TRBD1 (6 bases). The germline gives CDR1 SEHNR, CDR2 FQNEAQ (reference sequence). V lost 5 bases to trimming and J lost 8 bases, with 15 bases between them. CDR3 length: 13 residues. This CDR3 is CASSADVDREAFF. CDR3 nucleotide sequence: TGTGCCAGCAGCGCAGATGTTGACAGGGAAGCTTTCTTT.

This chain connects TRBV13 to TRBJ2-1; TRBD1 matches at 7 bases. The V gene's germline CDR1 is PRHDT and CDR2 FYEKMQ (reference sequence). This CDR3 is 16 amino acids long. V lost 5 bases and J lost 0; bases outside the gene matches: 7. CDR3 bases: TGTGCCAGCAGCCCGACAGGGATTGGCTCCTACAATGAGCAGTTCTTC. Its translation is CASSPTGIGSYNEQFF.

This clone was counted once. The rearrangement links TRBV19 to TRBJ2-2; 7 positions match TRBD1. Germline CDR1 and CDR2: LNHDA and SQIVND (reference sequence). There are 16 residues in the CDR3. V gave up 3 bases and J gave up 4 bases; unmatched junction bases: 8. The CDR3 reads CASSISTGVSTGELFF. DNA for the CDR3: TGTGCCAGTAGTATCTCAACAGGGGTTAGCACCGGGGAGCTGTTTTTT.

This chain joins TRBV27 and TRBJ2-7, with 14 bases lining up with TRBD2. V lost 6 bases to trimming and J lost 5 bases; unmatched junction nucleotides: 18. The CDR3 is made up of 19 amino acids. From germline, CDR1 is MNHEY and CDR2 SMNVEV (reference sequence). CDR3 nucleotides: TGTGCCAGCAGAAACTCGGGACTAGCGGGAGAGCGGCCATATAACGAGCAGTACTTC. Its translation: CASRNSGLAGERPYNEQYF.

The rearrangement links TRBV11-3 to TRBJ2-1; weak D call: TRBD1 (6 bases). Germline V gene sequence: CDR1 SGHNT, CDR2 YENEEA. The CDR3 is 14 residues long. The ends were cut back, 5 bases at V and 3 bases at J, with 11 bases in the middle. CDR3 DNA sequence: TGTGCCAGCAGCCCTGGACAGCACTACAATGAGCAGTTCTTC. Translated: CASSPGQHYNEQFF.

The chain recombines TRBV5-6 with TRBJ2-7, with TRBD1 as a possible D gene (5 bases). The CDR3 sequence is 13 residues long. Per germline, CDR1 SGHDT and CDR2 YYEEEE. V dropped 4 bases and J dropped 2 bases, with 10 bases sitting between them. The CDR3 DNA follows: TGTGCCAGCAGCCGCGACAGAACCTACGAGCAGTACTTC. Translating gives CASSRDRTYEQYF. Together with reference TRBV5-6 and TRBJ2-7, the CDR3 gives the full variable domain: DAGVTQSPTHLIKTRGQQVTLRCSPKSGHDTVSWYQQALGQGPQFIFQYYEEEERQRGNFPDRFSGHQFPNYSSELNVNALLLGDSALYLCASSRDRTYEQYFGPGTRLTVT.

The chain has TRBV28 and TRBJ1-2; D not resolved. The CDR3 extends over 14 amino acids. The ends were cut back, 3 bases at V and 6 bases at J, with 14 bases in the middle. Germline CDR1 MDHEN, CDR2 SYDVKM. The DNA of the CDR3 is TGTGCCAGCAGTTTGATGAGGCCGAGTCATGGCTACACCTTC. This gives the protein CASSLMRPSHGYTF.

This chain connects TRBV13 to TRBJ2-7; 7 nucleotides align to TRBD1. The CDR3 covers 12 residues. Germline loops: CDR1 PRHDT, CDR2 FYEKMQ (reference sequence). V shed 6 bases and J 5 bases; nucleotides not matched to a gene: 4. The DNA of the CDR3 is TGTGCCAGCAGTCGACAGGGAAACGAGCAGTACTTC. Translation gives CASSRQGNEQYF.

This chain joins TRBV7-9 and TRBJ2-2, with 7 bases aligning to TRBD2. Germline CDR1 is SEHNR and CDR2 is FQNEAQ (reference sequence). V dropped 5 bases and J dropped 5; count of bases not matched to a gene: 8. The CDR3 loop spans 15 amino acids. The CDR3 reads CASSHLRGVTGELFF. CDR3 sequence (DNA): TGTGCCAGCAGCCATCTTCGGGGGGTAACCGGGGAGCTGTTTTTT.

The chain combines TRBV6-1 with TRBJ2-5; 7 bases match TRBD2. This CDR3 is 12 amino acids long. Trimming took 8 bases from V and 13 from J; bases not matched to a gene: 13. Germline CDR1 is MNHNS and CDR2 is SASEGT. The CDR3 here is CASSGEGRASYF. The DNA for the CDR3 is TGTGCCAGCTCTGGTGAGGGGAGGGCTTCGTACTTC.